One sample yielded the 10 T cell receptor beta chains listed below, sequenced in a study of blood T cell repertoires in COVID-19. Measured with immunoSEQ multiplex PCR; TCRdb has only the in-frame clones, and not every one. Of around 150,000 clones in the sample, roughly 93% were seen once. Sequenced material: peripheral blood. These receptors were taken from an older woman with COVID-19, enrolled during active disease.

V gene TRBV5-4 combines with J gene TRBJ1-2; D call uncertain. CDR1 is SGHNT and CDR2 is YYREEE in the germline V gene (reference sequence). This CDR3 has 14 residues. V was shortened by 2 bases and J by 2 bases, with 10 bases between the two germline ends. CDR3 residues: CASSFDTENYGYTF. CDR3 coding DNA: TGTGCCAGCAGCTTCGATACAGAAAACTATGGCTACACCTTC.

The chain has TRBV29-1 and TRBJ1-2; perhaps TRBD1 as D (5 bases). The CDR3 is 10 residues long. V gave up 4 bases and J gave up 8 bases, with 8 bases separating them. CDR1 and CDR2 (germline): SQVTM, ANQGSEA. CDR3 DNA sequence: TGCAGCGTTGGCAGGGAAGGCTACACCTTC. Its translation: CSVGREGYTF.

V is TRBV5-6 and J is TRBJ2-1; 8 positions agree with TRBD1. Looked up from germline, CDR1 is SGHDT and CDR2 is YYEEEE. There are 17 residues in the CDR3. V shed 3 bases, J shed 0 bases, and the junction held 8 bases outside the gene matches. The chain's CDR3 is CASSSTRQGFSYNEQFF. CDR3 coding DNA: TGTGCCAGCAGCTCTACCCGACAGGGGTTCTCCTACAATGAGCAGTTCTTC.

As DNA, the CDR3 is TGTGCCAGCAGTTACTCGACGGGTGGTGATCAGCCCCAGCATTTT. Translated: CASSYSTGGDQPQHF. The chain recombines TRBV6-5 with TRBJ1-5; D unresolved. The CDR3 extends over 15 amino acids. The germline V gene encodes CDR1 MNHEY and CDR2 SVGAGI. V lost 0 bases, J lost 5 bases, and 11 bases lay in between.

The rearrangement joins TRBV6-5 to TRBJ1-1; possible D gene TRBD1, 5 bases. The CDR3 has 15 residues. CDR1 MNHEY and CDR2 SVGAGI come from the germline V gene. The V end lost 2 bases, the J end lost 2 bases, and 12 bases lay between the germline ends. CDR3 nucleotides: TGTGCCAGCAGTTACGTAGCAGGGTATAACACTGAAGCTTTCTTT. Residues: CASSYVAGYNTEAFF.

This chain connects TRBV7-2 to TRBJ2-2; D is undetermined. Germline loops: CDR1 SGHTA, CDR2 FQGNSA. This CDR3 is built from 16 residues. The V gene lost 5 bases and the J gene lost 4 bases, with 17 bases spanning the gap. The CDR3 DNA reads TGTGCCAGCAGCCCACCCCAGTATTGGAGCACCGGGGAGCTGTTTTTT. As protein: CASSPPQYWSTGELFF.

The rearrangement joins TRBV5-4 to TRBJ2-3, with 7 bases fitting TRBD2. Per germline, CDR1 SGHNT and CDR2 YYREEE (reference sequence). This CDR3 is 15 amino acids long. Trimming removed 2 bases from V and 4 bases from J; junction bases left unmatched: 7. Here the CDR3 DNA reads TGTGCCAGCAGCTTCCGGCGGGGGAACTCAGATACGCAGTATTTT. This sequence encodes CASSFRRGNSDTQYF.

V and J are TRBV4-3 and TRBJ1-3; D uncertain. CDR3 length: 16 residues. V was pared by 2 bases and J by 0 bases, with 11 bases between. The germline V gene has CDR1 LGHNA and CDR2 YSLEER. The CDR3 DNA reads TGCGCCAGCAGCCAATTCGAGGGATACTCTGGAAACACCATATATTTT. The encoded protein is CASSQFEGYSGNTIYF.

This chain joins TRBV5-1 and TRBJ1-4; 9 positions match TRBD1. This CDR3 is built from 16 residues. In germline, CDR1 is SGHRS, CDR2 YFSETQ. V lost 4 bases and J lost 2; bases outside the gene matches: 6. The CDR3 is CASSITGGHTNEKLFF. CDR3 bases: TGCGCCAGCAGCATAACAGGGGGCCATACTAATGAAAAACTGTTTTTT.

This sequence joins TRBV18 and TRBJ2-4; 10 positions match TRBD1. Losses at the gene ends were 3 bases for V and 6 bases for J; bases not matched to a gene: 5. Germline V gives CDR1 KGHSH, CDR2 LQKENI. The CDR3 extends over 15 amino acids. The CDR3 bases are TGTGCCAGCTCACCGGGACAGGGGTTTGGAAACATTCAGTACTTC. Translation: CASSPGQGFGNIQYF.